This record concerns one T cell receptor (beta chain) sequence. What it binds is not known. The CDR3 runs 13 residues. CDR1 and CDR2 from the germline V gene are SEHNR and FQNEAQ (reference sequence). V lost 2 bases and J 7 bases, leaving 9 bases between the germline ends. These data are taken from a study of T cell repertoires in cytomegalovirus infection. In TCRdb, the reads were re-called with MiXCR into one record per CDR3 protein. The sample includes about a million distinct CDR3 sequences, about a third of them seen just once. The chain joins TRBV7-9 to TRBJ2-1, with D unclear. Sequenced material: cultured CD8+ T cells from PBMCs, taken from culture after CMV antigen stimulation. The clonotype comes from a human donor in good health (CMV status not recorded). Some clones in this sample may be carry-over from other donors' samples. The CDR3 spells CASSLQAPNEQFF. DNA of the CDR3: TGTGCCAGCAGCTTACAGGCCCCTAATGAGCAGTTCTTC.